These 25 T cell receptor beta chains came from one sample sequenced in a study of vaccination effects on CD4 cells after COVID-19. Using immunoSEQ multiplex PCR, the repertoire was profiled, and TCRdb retains in-frame clones only, with some absent. Of 14,000 or so clones listed, roughly 72% are singletons. Peptide-pool stimulation followed by sequencing identified expanded antigen-specific CD4+ clonotypes in the ViraFEST assay. The culture ran for 10 days before CD4+ T cells were isolated. Each person got two doses of an mRNA SARS-CoV-2 vaccine, BNT162b2 or mRNA-1273. For these TCRs, the target antigens are not known. The sequencing used CD4+ T cells from PBMCs cultured with SARS-CoV-2 spike peptides, collected after COVID-19 vaccination. These receptors were obtained from a human donor who received a COVID-19 vaccine.

The chain couples TRBV19 to TRBJ1-1; D not certain. In germline, CDR1 is LNHDA, CDR2 SQIVND (reference sequence). Trimming took 11 bases from V and 5 from J, leaving 18 bases between them. The CDR3 covers 13 residues. The CDR3 DNA reads as TGTGCCGCCCGTCGGGGTGAATGGACTGAAGCTTTCTTT. Translating gives CAARRGEWTEAFF. Full variable domain (remainder filled in from reference TRBV19 and TRBJ1-1): DGGITQSPKYLFRKEGQNVTLSCEQNLNHDAMYWYRQDPGQGLRLIYYSQIVNDFQKGDIAEGYSVSREKKESFPLTVTSAQKNPTAFYLCAARRGEWTEAFFGQGTRLTVV.

The chain couples TRBV6-2 or TRBV6-3 to TRBJ2-7; D possibly uses TRBD1 or TRBD2 (5 bases each). This CDR3 is built from 14 residues. Trimming pared 5 bases from V and 0 bases from J, leaving 11 bases between. Germline-derived CDR1 and CDR2 are MNHEY and SVGEGT. Here the CDR3 reads CASSLRDHSYEQYF. CDR3 sequence (DNA): TGTGCCAGCAGTCTACGGGACCACTCCTACGAGCAGTACTTC.

The chain carries TRBV18 and TRBJ1-1; 8 nucleotides align to TRBD1. The junction had 8 bases not matched to a gene; V was cut back by 6 bases and J by 5 bases. The CDR3 totals 14 residues. CDR1 KGHSH and CDR2 LQKENI come from the germline V gene. As DNA, the CDR3 is TGTGCCAGCTCGCGACAGGGGAGTGGAACTGAAGCTTTCTTT. This codes for CASSRQGSGTEAFF.

The table lists this clone with a few counts. This chain joins TRBV19 and TRBJ2-7; TRBD2 agrees at 8 bases. The J segment lost 7 bases and the V segment lost 5 bases, leaving 10 bases of the junction unmatched. The CDR3 is made up of 14 amino acids. Germline V gives CDR1 LNHDA, CDR2 SQIVND (reference sequence). DNA for the CDR3: TGTGCCAGTAGTCTGGCGGGAGGTCTCGGGGAGCAGTACTTC. It codes for CASSLAGGLGEQYF.

The chain is built from TRBV7-3 and TRBJ2-3; maybe TRBD1 (5 bases). The CDR3 covers 13 residues. Per the germline V gene, CDR1 is SGHTA and CDR2 is FQGTGA. Trimming took 1 base from V and 7 from J, leaving 9 bases between them. The DNA of the CDR3 is TGTGCCAGCAGCTTAATCTCAGGGAATACGCAGTATTTT. Its protein is CASSLISGNTQYF.

This sequence joins TRBV28 and TRBJ1-1; no clear D. With 3 bases removed from V and 0 bases from J, the gap between germline ends came to 8 bases. Germline loops: CDR1 MDHEN, CDR2 SYDVKM. The CDR3 sequence is 14 residues long. The DNA for the CDR3 is TGTGCCAGCAGTTTGGGGAAGATGAACACTGAAGCTTTCTTT. This sequence encodes CASSLGKMNTEAFF.

This clone was observed a few times. The chain joins TRBV10-3 to TRBJ1-1; D remains ambiguous. The CDR3 consists of 13 residues. Between the trimmed V and J ends, which lost 3 bases and 1 base, there was a span of 6 bases. Germline V gene lookup returns CDR1 ENHRY and CDR2 SYGVKD. The CDR3 nucleotides are TGTGCCATCAGTGAACCCCGGAACACTGAAGCTTTCTTT. Translating gives CAISEPRNTEAFF.

This clone was detected a few times. The chain carries TRBV1 and TRBJ2-7; TRBD1, the D gene given by the table, was not confirmed from the DNA. TRBV1 is reported as a pseudogene. This CDR3 region has 14 residues. The CDR3 loop reads CTSGACDRAYEQYF. The CDR3 DNA is TGCACCAGCGGCGCTTGTGACAGGGCCTACGAGCAGTACTTC.

The rearrangement links TRBV5-1 to TRBJ1-4; no reliable D call. The ends were cut back, 0 bases at V and 0 bases at J, with 9 bases in the middle. Germline assignment: CDR1 SGHRS and CDR2 YFSETQ. CDR3 length equals 16 residues. CDR3 DNA sequence: TGCGCCAGCAGCTTGGCCGGCTCCACAACTAATGAAAAACTGTTTTTT. It is translated as CASSLAGSTTNEKLFF. Based on the CDR3 plus reference TRBV5-1 and TRBJ1-4, the full variable domain is KAGVTQTPRYLIKTRGQQVTLSCSPISGHRSVSWYQQTPGQGLQFLFEYFSETQRNKGNFPGRFSGRQFSNSRSEMNVSTLELGDSALYLCASSLAGSTTNEKLFFGSGTQLSVL.

The gene calls are TRBV6-5 and TRBJ2-3, with 7 bases matching TRBD2. Trimming at V came to 2 bases and at J to 1 base, leaving 6 bases not matched to a gene. This CDR3 is built from 16 residues. CDR1 and CDR2 from the germline V gene are MNHEY and SVGAGI. The CDR3 region is CASSYPSGAGTDTQYF. The CDR3 region has the DNA TGTGCCAGCAGTTACCCCAGCGGGGCAGGCACAGATACGCAGTATTTT.

The genes are TRBV15 and TRBJ1-2; no definite D call. V dropped 2 bases and J dropped 8 bases, with 12 bases sitting between them. The CDR3 runs to 13 residues. Germline lookup yields CDR1 LNHNV and CDR2 YYDKDF (reference sequence). This chain's CDR3 is CATSRNLDGGYTF. The CDR3 DNA reads as TGTGCCACCAGCAGAAATCTCGACGGCGGCTACACCTTC. Based on the CDR3 plus reference TRBV15 and TRBJ1-2, the full variable domain is DAMVIQNPRYQVTQFGKPVTLSCSQTLNHNVMYWYQQKSSQAPKLLFHYYDKDFNNEADTPDNFQSRRPNTSFCFLDIRSPGLGDTAMYLCATSRNLDGGYTFGSGTRLTVV.

With respect to this clone: This specimen includes other DNA sequences encoding the same CDR3. The J gene is TRBJ1-2, the V gene TRBV27; D is unclear. Germline V gives CDR1 MNHEY, CDR2 SMNVEV (reference sequence). CDR3 length: 13 residues. The V end lost 5 bases, the J end lost 1 base, and 8 bases lay between the germline ends. The DNA for the CDR3 is TGTGCCAGCAGTCTAGCGGTTAACTATGGCTACACCTTC. It is translated as CASSLAVNYGYTF.

The chain employs TRBV6-1 and TRBJ2-4; D is ambiguous. Trimming took off 1 base at V and 3 bases at J, with 13 bases between the two ends. The CDR3 extends over 16 amino acids. Germline CDR1 reads MNHNS; CDR2 reads SASEGT. The chain's CDR3 is CASSEDRTPLKNIQYF. DNA for the CDR3: TGTGCCAGCAGTGAAGATAGGACCCCCCTCAAAAACATTCAGTACTTC.

This clone was seen just once. The chain is built from TRBV10-3 and TRBJ1-5; no reliable D call. Germline V lookup: CDR1 ENHRY, CDR2 SYGVKD. This CDR3 contains 12 residues. Trimming pared 5 bases from V and 4 bases from J, leaving 6 bases between. The CDR3 protein is CAISSSNQPQHF. In nucleotides, the CDR3 is TGTGCCATCAGTTCCAGTAATCAGCCCCAGCATTTT.

This clone has just one count. V gene TRBV7-2 combines with J gene TRBJ1-1, with a weak D call TRBD1 (6 bases). Germline CDR1 and CDR2: SGHTA and FQGNSA. The CDR3 is 18 residues long. Trimming stripped 2 bases from V and 4 bases from J, with 23 bases between. In DNA, the CDR3 is TGTGCCAGCAGCTTATCCGCACCGGCTCAGGGGTGGAGCACTGAAGCTTTCTTT. Its translation: CASSLSAPAQGWSTEAFF.

The count of this clone is one. This chain links TRBV6-2 or TRBV6-3 with TRBJ1-1; the D gene is possibly TRBD1 (6 bases). CDR1 is MNHEY, CDR2 SVGEGT, per germline. The CDR3 sequence is 17 residues long. V dropped 4 bases and J dropped 1 base, with 19 bases sitting between them. The CDR3 sequence is CASSSQRGPTGNTEAFF. The CDR3 region has the DNA TGTGCCAGCAGTTCCCAACGGGGGCCGACGGGGAACACTGAAGCTTTCTTT.

This chain uses TRBV9 with TRBJ1-1; D remains ambiguous. The V and J ends lost 4 bases and 0 bases respectively, with 7 bases between them. CDR1 is SGDLS, CDR2 YYNGEE, per germline. The CDR3 is 13 residues long. The DNA of the CDR3 is TGTGCCAGCAGCCCCCCAGTGAACACTGAAGCTTTCTTT. It translates to CASSPPVNTEAFF.

In DNA form, the CDR3 reads TGTGCCAGTACCACGAATAGGGCAGCCAAAAGCACAGATACGCAGTATTTT. Protein sequence: CASTTNRAAKSTDTQYF. V usage is TRBV19 and J usage is TRBJ2-3; D call uncertain. V gave up 7 bases and J gave up 0 bases, with 20 bases separating them. Per the germline V gene, CDR1 is LNHDA and CDR2 is SQIVND (reference sequence). The CDR3 consists of 17 residues.

The V gene is TRBV13, the J gene TRBJ1-2; 8 positions agree with TRBD1. Germline CDR1 PRHDT, CDR2 FYEKMQ (reference sequence). The V gene end was trimmed by 3 bases and the J gene end by 8 bases; junction bases not matched to a gene: 8. The CDR3 has 14 amino acids. CDR3 DNA: TGTGCCAGCAGCTTCCGACAGGGGCTCGGGGGCTACACCTTC. Amino acids: CASSFRQGLGGYTF.

V usage is TRBV27 and J usage is TRBJ2-1, with D possibly being TRBD1 (6 bases). CDR1 is MNHEY, CDR2 SMNVEV, per germline (reference sequence). The germline V and J ends were trimmed by 2 bases and 4 bases, with 12 bases remaining between them. The CDR3 totals 15 residues. The CDR3 sequence is CASSLQGFGYNEQFF. CDR3 coding DNA: TGTGCCAGCAGTTTACAGGGGTTCGGGTACAATGAGCAGTTCTTC.

V is TRBV28 and J is TRBJ2-7; TRBD2 might be the D (5 bases). Germline-derived CDR1 and CDR2 are MDHEN and SYDVKM. V was trimmed by 6 bases and J by 3 bases, leaving 18 bases between them. This CDR3 comprises 15 residues. In DNA form, the CDR3 reads TGTGCCAGCAGCCAACCGGGGAATGGGGTCTACGAGCAGTACTTC. It codes for CASSQPGNGVYEQYF. The full variable domain, its missing parts supplied by reference TRBV28 and TRBJ2-7, is DVKVTQSSRYLVKRTGEKVFLECVQDMDHENMFWYRQDPGLGLRLIYFSYDVKMKEKGDIPEGYSVSREKKERFSLILESASTNQTSMYLCASSQPGNGVYEQYFGPGTRLTVT.

The chain carries TRBV28 and TRBJ1-2, with 11 bases lining up with TRBD1. Germline-derived CDR1 and CDR2 are MDHEN and SYDVKM. V lost 2 bases, J lost 7 bases, and 15 bases stayed unmatched. The length of the CDR3 is 18 residues. CDR3 sequence: CASSLVSGQGALGSGYTF. Here the CDR3 DNA reads TGTGCCAGCAGTTTAGTTTCTGGACAGGGGGCTTTGGGAAGTGGCTACACCTTC.

The chain has TRBV10-3 and TRBJ1-5; D not certain. The V gene's germline CDR1 is ENHRY and CDR2 SYGVKD. This CDR3 spans 15 amino acids. Deletions cut 2 bases from V and 0 bases from J, with 8 bases between. The DNA of the CDR3 is TGTGCCATCAGTGAGGGGGTAAATAGCAATCAGCCCCAGCATTTT. As protein: CAISEGVNSNQPQHF.

This clone has just a few counts. The rearrangement uses TRBV7-2 and TRBJ2-5; no clear D gene. Per germline, CDR1 SGHTA and CDR2 FQGNSA. The CDR3 covers 13 residues. The ends were cut back, 2 bases at V and 2 bases at J, with 6 bases in the middle. The DNA for the CDR3 is TGTGCCAGCAGCTTACGCATTCAAGAGACCCAGTACTTC. Translated: CASSLRIQETQYF.

V and J are TRBV9 and TRBJ2-2; D perhaps matches TRBD1 (6 bases). The CDR3 loop spans 15 amino acids. Trimming cost V 7 bases and J 2 bases, with 15 bases left between them. Germline CDR1 reads SGDLS; CDR2 reads YYNGEE. This CDR3 is CASAAGTTNTGELFF. The CDR3 DNA sequence: TGTGCCAGCGCTGCTGGGACAACTAACACCGGGGAGCTGTTTTTT.